Listed here are 28 T cell receptor beta chains from one sample, sequenced in a study of T cell responses to AZD1222 COVID-19 vaccine. Measured with immunoSEQ multiplex PCR; TCRdb has only the in-frame clones, and not every one. The sample holds more than 150,000 clones; over 80% are singletons and the top ten take less than 3%. The material was peripheral blood, obtained on day 0 of MenACWY control vaccination. Receptors were obtained from an adult in good health.

The genes are TRBV3-1 (or the pseudogene TRBV3-2) and TRBJ2-4; 13 nucleotides align to TRBD2. Germline V gene lookup returns CDR1 LGHDT and CDR2 YNNKEL (reference sequence). The CDR3 has 15 amino acids. The trim removed 4 bases at V and 7 bases at J, leaving 4 bases unmatched. CDR3 nucleotides: TGTGCCAGCAGCCGGACTAGCGGGAGAGTTAACATTCAGTACTTC. This sequence encodes CASSRTSGRVNIQYF.

The V gene is TRBV5-6, the J gene TRBJ1-6; 8 nucleotides agree with TRBD1. With V trimmed by 4 bases and J by 3 bases, 6 bases remained unmatched. The CDR3 runs 16 residues. Germline lookup yields CDR1 SGHDT and CDR2 YYEEEE. In DNA form, the CDR3 reads TGTGCCAGCAGCGTTACAGGGGGGAACTATAATTCACCCCTCCACTTT. Translating gives CASSVTGGNYNSPLHF.

This chain links TRBV3-1 (or the pseudogene TRBV3-2) with TRBJ2-7, with 9 positions matching TRBD1. CDR1 and CDR2 (germline): LGHDT, YNNKEL (reference sequence). V gave up 6 bases and J gave up 2 bases; unmatched junction bases: 2. This CDR3 has 13 amino acids. The CDR3 loop is CASRGQGAYEQYF. The CDR3, as DNA: TGTGCCAGCAGGGGACAGGGTGCCTACGAGCAGTACTTC.

The rearrangement uses TRBV24-1 and TRBJ2-3; D remains ambiguous. Germline V gene sequence: CDR1 KGHDR, CDR2 SFDVKD. The V gene lost 4 bases and the J gene lost 1 base, with 11 bases spanning the gap. There are 15 residues in the CDR3. In DNA, the CDR3 is TGTGCCACCAGTGAGGAGCGCTACGGCACAGATACGCAGTATTTT. Translating gives CATSEERYGTDTQYF.

This chain links TRBV2 with TRBJ2-3, with unresolved D. Per the germline V gene, CDR1 is SNHLY and CDR2 is FYNNEI. V was pared by 6 bases and J by 1 base, with 8 bases between. There are 13 residues in the CDR3. CDR3 sequence reads: CASSGQGTDTQYF. The DNA for the CDR3 is TGTGCCAGCAGCGGTCAAGGCACAGATACGCAGTATTTT.

In DNA, the CDR3 is TGTGCCAGCAGCTTAGATACCGGTCTCCACAATGAGCAGTTCTTC. It translates to CASSLDTGLHNEQFF. The chain uses TRBV7-9 and TRBJ2-1; D not certain. With 1 base removed from V and 5 bases from J, the gap between germline ends came to 12 bases. In germline, CDR1 is SEHNR, CDR2 FQNEAQ (reference sequence). This CDR3 spans 15 amino acids.

The gene calls are TRBV6-5 and TRBJ2-7; 8 bases fit TRBD1. This CDR3 comprises 14 residues. Germline V gene data show CDR1 as MNHEY and CDR2 as SVGAGI. V gave up 7 bases and J gave up 3 bases; unmatched junction bases: 8. The CDR3 loop reads CASTRGTGGYEQYF. The CDR3 nucleotides are TGTGCCAGCACGAGGGGAACAGGGGGCTACGAGCAGTACTTC.

The chain carries TRBV13 and TRBJ1-2, with D possibly being TRBD1 (5 bases). Germline V lookup: CDR1 PRHDT, CDR2 FYEKMQ (reference sequence). The CDR3 has 13 residues. The V end was cut by 1 base, the J end by 6 bases, with 9 bases between. The CDR3 spells CASSLVGPHGYTF. As DNA, the CDR3 is TGTGCCAGCAGCTTAGTGGGACCTCATGGCTACACCTTC.

V and J are TRBV5-6 and TRBJ1-1; maybe TRBD1 (5 bases). The CDR3 contains 12 residues. Germline CDR1 SGHDT, CDR2 YYEEEE. Deletions cut 4 bases from V and 4 bases from J, with 8 bases between. The CDR3 DNA reads as TGTGCCAGCAGCGGGGGTTTCACTGAAGCTTTCTTT. It encodes CASSGGFTEAFF. The complete variable domain, with remaining parts taken from reference TRBV5-6 and TRBJ1-1, reads DAGVTQSPTHLIKTRGQQVTLRCSPKSGHDTVSWYQQALGQGPQFIFQYYEEEERQRGNFPDRFSGHQFPNYSSELNVNALLLGDSALYLCASSGGFTEAFFGQGTRLTVV.

V gene TRBV5-6 combines with J gene TRBJ2-1; no definite D call. Trimming took 4 bases from V and 0 from J, leaving 11 bases between them. CDR1 and CDR2 from the germline V gene are SGHDT and YYEEEE. CDR3 size: 15 residues. The CDR3, as DNA: TGTGCCAGCAGCCATAGGGAAGGCTCCTACAATGAGCAGTTCTTC. This sequence encodes CASSHREGSYNEQFF.

This chain connects TRBV3-1 (or the pseudogene TRBV3-2) to TRBJ2-6, with D unclear. V lost 3 bases and J 2 bases, leaving 14 bases between the germline ends. The CDR3 has 17 amino acids. Germline lookup yields CDR1 LGHDT and CDR2 YNNKEL (reference sequence). The chain's CDR3 is CASSQMGLSAGANVLTF. The DNA of the CDR3 is TGTGCCAGCAGCCAGATGGGATTATCGGCTGGGGCCAACGTCCTGACTTTC.

This chain connects TRBV7-2 to TRBJ1-4; D not resolved. The germline gives CDR1 SGHTA, CDR2 FQGNSA. Trimming took 2 bases from V and 9 from J, leaving 7 bases between them. The CDR3 sequence is 12 residues long. The CDR3 here is CASSLPGQKLFF. CDR3 coding DNA: TGTGCCAGCAGCTTACCGGGCCAAAAACTGTTTTTT. Full variable domain (rest looked up from reference TRBV7-2 and TRBJ1-4): GAGVSQSPSNKVTEKGKDVELRCDPISGHTALYWYRQSLGQGLEFLIYFQGNSAPDKSGLPSDRFSAERTGGSVSTLTIQRTQQEDSAVYLCASSLPGQKLFFGSGTQLSVL.

The J gene is TRBJ1-4, the V gene TRBV9, with 7 bases identical to TRBD1. With 3 bases clipped from V and 4 bases from J, the junction kept 6 bases outside the gene matches. The CDR3 sequence is 15 residues long. CDR1 is SGDLS and CDR2 is YYNGEE in the germline V gene. For the CDR3, the DNA is TGTGCCAGCAGCGCCTCCGGGACAGTTAATGAAAAACTGTTTTTT. Protein: CASSASGTVNEKLFF. Supplemented by reference TRBV9 and TRBJ1-4, the full variable domain reads DSGVTQTPKHLITATGQRVTLRCSPRSGDLSVYWYQQSLDQGLQFLIQYYNGEERAKGNILERFSAQQFPDLHSELNLSSLELGDSALYFCASSASGTVNEKLFFGSGTQLSVL.

The rearrangement joins TRBV7-2 to TRBJ1-1; 7 nucleotides match TRBD1. The CDR3 spans 15 residues. The ends lost 5 bases at V and 2 bases at J; junction bases unmatched: 8. The V gene's germline CDR1 is SGHTA and CDR2 FQGNSA. The CDR3 spells CASSGHRGSNTEAFF. DNA of the CDR3: TGTGCCAGCAGCGGCCACAGGGGATCCAACACTGAAGCTTTCTTT.

The DNA of the CDR3 is TGTGCCATGGGTGTTAGCGGGAGGGCCGGAAACATTCAGTACTTC. Its protein product is CAMGVSGRAGNIQYF. This chain links TRBV2 with TRBJ2-4; 11 positions agree with TRBD2. The CDR3 sequence is 15 residues long. The germline V gene encodes CDR1 SNHLY and CDR2 FYNNEI. Trimming cost V 10 bases and J 6 bases; bases outside gene matches: 11. Looking up the rest from reference TRBV2 and TRBJ2-4 gives the full variable domain: EPEVTQTPSHQVTQMGQEVILRCVPISNHLYFYWYRQILGQKVEFLVSFYNNEISEKSEIFDDQFSVERPDGSNFTLKIRSTKLEDSAMYFCAMGVSGRAGNIQYFGAGTRLSVL.

This sequence joins TRBV20-1 and TRBJ2-7, with D tentatively TRBD1 (7 bases). This CDR3 is built from 15 residues. V was cut by 3 bases and J by 1 base, with 16 bases left in between. The germline CDR1 and CDR2 sequences are DFQATT and SNEGSKA (reference sequence). CDR3 in amino acids: CSASDPGGRSYEQYF. The CDR3 DNA sequence: TGCAGTGCTAGTGATCCAGGGGGGAGATCCTACGAGCAGTACTTC.

The gene calls are TRBV5-1 and TRBJ1-4, with TRBD1 as a possible D gene (5 bases). This CDR3 is built from 14 residues. Germline values: CDR1 SGHRS, CDR2 YFSETQ. V lost 2 bases and J 7 bases, leaving 12 bases between the germline ends. CDR3 amino acids: CASSFRDGVEKLFF. The CDR3 DNA sequence: TGCGCCAGCAGCTTCCGGGACGGGGTTGAAAAACTGTTTTTT.

This clone has only a few counts. The genes are TRBV9 and TRBJ2-7; tentatively, D is TRBD2 (6 bases). The CDR3 sequence is 13 residues long. Per the germline V gene, CDR1 is SGDLS and CDR2 is YYNGEE. V was clipped by 2 bases and J by 6 bases, with 12 bases between them. The CDR3 loop is CASSVRGNSEQYF. CDR3 bases: TGTGCCAGCAGCGTTCGGGGGAACAGCGAGCAGTACTTC. Full variable domain (outside the CDR3, taken from reference TRBV9 and TRBJ2-7): DSGVTQTPKHLITATGQRVTLRCSPRSGDLSVYWYQQSLDQGLQFLIQYYNGEERAKGNILERFSAQQFPDLHSELNLSSLELGDSALYFCASSVRGNSEQYFGPGTRLTVT.

The chain has TRBV18 and TRBJ2-3; D uncertain. From germline, CDR1 is KGHSH and CDR2 LQKENI. This CDR3 contains 16 residues. Trimming took off 3 bases at V and 2 bases at J, with 15 bases between the two ends. CDR3: CASSPPPGGDTDTQYF. CDR3 sequence (DNA): TGTGCCAGCTCACCCCCCCCTGGCGGAGACACAGATACGCAGTATTTT.

V usage is TRBV13 and J usage is TRBJ2-1, with 12 bases that match TRBD2. With V trimmed by 6 bases and J by 1 base, 4 bases remained unmatched. The CDR3 covers 16 residues. CDR1 and CDR2 from the germline V gene are PRHDT and FYEKMQ (reference sequence). The CDR3 coding sequence is TGTGCCAGCAGTCCTAGCGGGGGGGTTTCCTACAATGAGCAGTTCTTC. This codes for CASSPSGGVSYNEQFF.

This clone has just a few counts. The chain couples TRBV19 to TRBJ2-7; 16 bases fit TRBD2. In germline, CDR1 is LNHDA, CDR2 SQIVND (reference sequence). The CDR3 has 15 residues. The V gene end was trimmed by 6 bases and the J gene end by 8 bases; junction bases not matched to a gene: 7. The CDR3 sequence is CASSPGLAGGFKQYF. CDR3 bases: TGTGCCAGTAGCCCGGGACTAGCGGGAGGGTTTAAGCAGTACTTC.

The V and J genes are TRBV29-1 and TRBJ2-1; 7 nucleotides match TRBD1. CDR1 SQVTM and CDR2 ANQGSEA come from the germline V gene. The length of the CDR3 is 13 residues. Trimming at V came to 3 bases and at J to 7 bases, leaving 6 bases not matched to a gene. CDR3 residues: CSVEEDRRNEQFF. The CDR3 DNA follows: TGCAGCGTTGAGGAGGACAGGAGGAATGAGCAGTTCTTC.

The gene calls are TRBV7-3 and TRBJ2-2; maybe TRBD2 (6 bases). CDR1 and CDR2 (germline): SGHTA, FQGTGA. The CDR3 runs to 15 residues. V lost 3 bases to trimming and J lost 0 bases, with 8 bases between them. The CDR3 is CASSFGTPNTGELFF. The CDR3 nucleotides are TGTGCCAGCAGCTTCGGGACTCCGAACACCGGGGAGCTGTTTTTT.

The chain uses TRBV24-1 and TRBJ2-2, with D perhaps matching TRBD2 (6 bases). CDR3 length equals 15 residues. In germline, CDR1 is KGHDR, CDR2 SFDVKD. Trimming took 0 bases from V and 7 from J, leaving 11 bases between them. The CDR3 region is CATSDLAGLSGELFF. The CDR3 DNA is TGTGCCACCAGTGATTTGGCGGGGTTGAGCGGGGAGCTGTTTTTT.

The V call is TRBV7-2, the J call TRBJ2-3, with TRBD2 as a possible D gene (6 bases). The germline V gene has CDR1 SGHTA and CDR2 FQGNSA. The V end was cut by 2 bases, the J end by 0 bases, with 9 bases between. The CDR3 extends over 15 amino acids. The CDR3 sequence: CASSLRRGSTDTQYF. CDR3 nucleotides: TGTGCCAGCAGCTTAAGACGGGGGAGCACAGATACGCAGTATTTT.

The chain combines TRBV28 with TRBJ2-3, with D maybe TRBD2 (6 bases). Germline lookup yields CDR1 MDHEN and CDR2 SYDVKM. V lost 2 bases to trimming and J lost 0 bases, with 15 bases between them. The CDR3 sequence is 17 residues long. CDR3 sequence (DNA): TGTGCCAGCAGTTTAGGGCTGCGGGGTAGGAGCACAGATACGCAGTATTTT. It translates to CASSLGLRGRSTDTQYF. Full variable domain (outside the CDR3, taken from reference TRBV28 and TRBJ2-3): DVKVTQSSRYLVKRTGEKVFLECVQDMDHENMFWYRQDPGLGLRLIYFSYDVKMKEKGDIPEGYSVSREKKERFSLILESASTNQTSMYLCASSLGLRGRSTDTQYFGPGTRLTVL.

The chain recombines TRBV27 with TRBJ2-1; D unresolved. Germline V lookup: CDR1 MNHEY, CDR2 SMNVEV (reference sequence). Trimming cost V 3 bases and J 0 bases, with 12 bases left between them. The CDR3 spans 16 residues. CDR3 sequence: CASSFLTPSSYNEQFF. The CDR3 coding sequence is TGTGCCAGCAGTTTCCTAACCCCTAGCTCCTACAATGAGCAGTTCTTC.

The V call is TRBV28, the J call TRBJ2-7; 8 positions agree with TRBD1. The CDR3 sequence is 14 residues long. V was pared by 5 bases and J by 5 bases, with 8 bases of the junction left unmatched. Per the germline V gene, CDR1 is MDHEN and CDR2 is SYDVKM. The CDR3 is CASSAPGGSDEQYF. CDR3 sequence (DNA): TGTGCCAGCAGTGCCCCAGGGGGCTCTGACGAGCAGTACTTC.